These T cell receptor beta chains were read from a single sample in a study of control samples from healthy donors and cancer patients. Produced via immunoSEQ multiplex PCR; TCRdb's table is partial and in-frame only. Altogether tens of thousands of clones are present, 79% being singletons, with the ten largest covering 22%. The sample was PBMCs. All receptors come from a man in his sixties with head and neck cancer. Both conserved end residues are part of each CDR3.

v_call cdr3_aa
TRBV11-2 CASTNGQTQYF
TRBV5-1 CASSFLPGQGTNEKLFF
TRBV29-1 CSVEVGTARETQYF
TRBV2 CASSRVGGRGTDTQYF
TRBV4-3 CASSQGQEGQGLETQYF
TRBV11-3 CASSPSPIAGGNAGELFF
TRBV11-1 CASSLGTGITDTQYF
TRBV19 CASSIYRDNSPLHF
TRBV27 CASSSGQRYGYTF
TRBV7-3 CASSYSGSGSYNEQFF
TRBV20-1 CSASDLGGYYEQYF
TRBV19 CASSARNTIYF
TRBV7-6 CASSGRLAGFDEQYF
TRBV5-1 CASSPGGDLYEQYF
TRBV7-8 CASSLVETGELFF
TRBV24-1 CATSDSDIHNEQFF
TRBV28 CASRQGAKNIQYF
TRBV7-9 CASSSKQPQGQYF
TRBV28 CASTSGSWVDTQYF
TRBV12-5 CASGLPRERGTDTQYF
TRBV7-9 CASSLVTSGSSAYEQYF
TRBV5-1 CASSLPGQGNTEAFF
TRBV7-3 CASSSDDWKGGELFF
TRBV19 CASSLGLAGFDSGELFF
TRBV7-3 CASSTDPIDTQYF
TRBV30 CAWTPEGGNEQFF
TRBV2 CASSLYNEQFF
TRBV30 CAWSVISGNTIYF
TRBV20-1 CSARTGSVQYF
TRBV25-1 CASSEPGGTYEQYF
TRBV19 CASSLGGVGTEAFF
TRBV19 CASRDRVNYGYTF
TRBV9 CASSAGHHTEAFF
TRBV5-1 CASSYGGAEEKLFF
TRBV19 CASSILHNEQFF
TRBV10-3 CAISRAWTGASNEQYF
TRBV9 CASSFPDMGLAADTQYF
TRBV18 CASSPSGLAGGNTQYF
TRBV28 CASSLYQGGEQYF
TRBV29-1 CSVPDGRTNTGELFF
TRBV19 CASSETGYANEKLFF
TRBV7-7 CASSSPGGGSGANVLTF
TRBV3-1/TRBV3-2 CASSQESGYEQYF
TRBV10-1 CASSEGAGGLGLAGSNTGELFF
TRBV5-1 CASSLEGRGLAGYNEQFF